One sample yielded the 15 T cell receptor beta chains listed below, sequenced in a study of blood T cells in healthy people across ages. Next came a second PCR, run for roughly 7 to 12 cycles, which used a sample-barcoded 5' primer along with a J-beta primer mix. Via MiXCR, TCRdb re-called the 5' RACE reads, giving one row per CDR3 protein. The data show about 1.8 million distinct CDR3 sequences, just under 50% seen once. Sequencing was performed on blood. These receptors originate from a woman in her thirties or forties in good health.

This clonotype was found once. The chain carries TRBV4-2 and TRBJ1-1; TRBD1 is a possible D gene (5 bases). The V and J ends lost 2 bases and 5 bases respectively, with 15 bases between them. CDR1 is LGHNA and CDR2 is YNFKEQ in the germline V gene. CDR3 size: 15 residues. CDR3 bases: TGTGCCAGCAGCCAACGCCCTTCGGAGGGGACTGAAGCTTTCTTT. This codes for CASSQRPSEGTEAFF.

The J gene is TRBJ1-2, the V gene TRBV7-2, with D perhaps TRBD1 (5 bases). Trimming cost V 4 bases and J 3 bases, with 18 bases left between them. Germline CDR1 is SGHTA and CDR2 is FQGNSA. The CDR3 covers 16 residues. The CDR3 bases are TGTGCCAGCAGCTCCCAGTGGGGACGGAGGGACTATGGCTACACCTTC. It specifies CASSSQWGRRDYGYTF. Drawing the rest from reference TRBV7-2 and TRBJ1-2, the complete variable domain is GAGVSQSPSNKVTEKGKDVELRCDPISGHTALYWYRQSLGQGLEFLIYFQGNSAPDKSGLPSDRFSAERTGGSVSTLTIQRTQQEDSAVYLCASSSQWGRRDYGYTFGSGTRLTVV.

The V gene is TRBV6-2 or TRBV6-3, the J gene TRBJ1-6; D call uncertain. The CDR3 runs 13 residues. Germline loops: CDR1 MNHEY, CDR2 SVGEGT. Trimming took off 8 bases at V and 7 bases at J, with 12 bases between the two ends. CDR3 amino acids: CASSRQRNSPLHF. CDR3 in DNA: TGTGCCAGCTCGAGGCAGAGGAATTCACCCCTCCACTTT.

In its sample, this clonotype was seen a few times. The chain uses TRBV28 and TRBJ2-7; tentatively, D is TRBD2 (5 bases). The CDR3 has 14 amino acids. Per the germline V gene, CDR1 is MDHEN and CDR2 is SYDVKM. With 3 bases removed from V and 2 bases from J, the gap between germline ends came to 11 bases. The CDR3 region is CASSLRAAPYEQYF. DNA of the CDR3: TGTGCCAGCAGTTTGAGGGCAGCACCCTACGAGCAGTACTTC. Full variable domain (outside the CDR3, taken from reference TRBV28 and TRBJ2-7): DVKVTQSSRYLVKRTGEKVFLECVQDMDHENMFWYRQDPGLGLRLIYFSYDVKMKEKGDIPEGYSVSREKKERFSLILESASTNQTSMYLCASSLRAAPYEQYFGPGTRLTVT.

The J gene is TRBJ2-3, the V gene TRBV20-1, with D unresolved. The germline gives CDR1 DFQATT, CDR2 SNEGSKA (reference sequence). V lost 4 bases and J lost 0, with 8 bases in between. The CDR3 has 13 residues. As DNA, the CDR3 is TGCAGTGCTACCGACCGGAGCACAGATACGCAGTATTTT. Translating gives CSATDRSTDTQYF.

V and J are TRBV7-2 and TRBJ2-7, with 14 bases lining up with TRBD2. The CDR3 consists of 17 residues. Germline V gene data show CDR1 as SGHTA and CDR2 as FQGNSA. The V gene end was trimmed by 5 bases and the J gene end by 1 base; junction bases not matched to a gene: 7. DNA of the CDR3: TGTGCCAGCAGCCCGGGACTAGCGGGGGCCCGGTCCTACGAGCAGTACTTC. Translated: CASSPGLAGARSYEQYF.

The gene calls are TRBV4-3 and TRBJ2-7; D might be TRBD1 or TRBD2, each matching 5 bases. V dropped 0 bases and J dropped 3 bases, with 12 bases sitting between them. Per germline, CDR1 LGHNA and CDR2 YSLEER. CDR3 length: 15 residues. The CDR3 DNA is TGCGCCAGCAGCCAAGACGAGGGGAGAGTCTACGAGCAGTACTTC. Translated, it gives CASSQDEGRVYEQYF.

This chain uses TRBV11-2 with TRBJ1-2; D is uncertain. CDR3 size: 17 residues. Germline-derived CDR1 and CDR2 are SGHAT and FQNNGV. Trimming removed 2 bases at V and 0 bases at J, with 16 bases between. CDR3 nucleotides: TGTGCCAGCAGCTTAAGTCCCGGCATCCGTTCTAACTATGGCTACACCTTC. Its protein product is CASSLSPGIRSNYGYTF.

This chain uses TRBV7-9 with TRBJ1-2, with unresolved D. The CDR3 spans 13 residues. Trimming took off 5 bases at V and 4 bases at J, with 11 bases between the two ends. Germline V gene sequence: CDR1 SEHNR, CDR2 FQNEAQ (reference sequence). CDR3 in amino acids: CASSGSGSYGYTF. In DNA form, the CDR3 reads TGTGCCAGCAGCGGCTCGGGGAGCTATGGCTACACCTTC. Based on the CDR3 plus reference TRBV7-9 and TRBJ1-2, the full variable domain is DTGVSQNPRHKITKRGQNVTFRCDPISEHNRLYWYRQTLGQGPEFLTYFQNEAQLEKSRLLSDRFSAERPKGSFSTLEIQRTEQGDSAMYLCASSGSGSYGYTFGSGTRLTVV.

The chain uses TRBV20-1 and TRBJ2-7, with 7 bases fitting TRBD2. The junction had 4 bases not matched to a gene; V was cut back by 1 base and J by 1 base. Germline V gene data show CDR1 as DFQATT and CDR2 as SNEGSKA (reference sequence). This CDR3 contains 14 residues. The CDR3 coding sequence is TGCAGTGCTAGAGGGGTCGGGGGGTCCTACGAGCAGTACTTC. The encoded protein is CSARGVGGSYEQYF.

This clonotype was detected only a few times. V and J are TRBV6-2 or TRBV6-3 and TRBJ2-5; a possible D gene is TRBD2 (6 bases). CDR1 and CDR2 (germline): MNHEY, SVGEGT. The CDR3 has 14 amino acids. V lost 6 bases, J lost 5 bases, and 16 bases lay in between. The CDR3 coding sequence is TGTGCCAGCAGCGCAGGGACTTCCCTCGAGACCCAGTACTTC. As protein: CASSAGTSLETQYF.

The V and J genes are TRBV21-1 and TRBJ2-3; the D segment call TRBD1 is taken from the table without a DNA check. TRBV21-1 is labeled a pseudogene. The CDR3 totals 17 residues. The CDR3 region is CASSNVQTGVSTDTQYF. CDR3 bases: TGTGCCAGCAGCAATGTTCAGACAGGGGTTAGCACAGATACGCAGTATTTT.

The rearrangement joins TRBV20-1 to TRBJ2-5; 8 bases fit TRBD1. Germline values: CDR1 DFQATT, CDR2 SNEGSKA (reference sequence). Trimming cost V 5 bases and J 5 bases; bases outside gene matches: 10. The CDR3 is 14 amino acids. The CDR3 protein is CSAADPGQEETQYF. The CDR3 DNA reads TGCAGTGCTGCAGATCCGGGACAGGAGGAGACCCAGTACTTC.

The chain carries TRBV9 and TRBJ2-5; D is unclear. The CDR3 contains 12 residues. Between the trimmed V and J ends, which lost 1 base and 5 bases, there was a span of 6 bases. The germline V gene encodes CDR1 SGDLS and CDR2 YYNGEE. CDR3 sequence: CASSVNSETQYF. CDR3 nucleotide sequence: TGTGCCAGCAGCGTAAATTCGGAGACCCAGTACTTC.

On this clonotype: At one of its ends the junction is not consistent with the germline gene, which may arise from a read error. V is TRBV18 and J is TRBJ2-1; 8 positions agree with TRBD1. The CDR3 totals 15 residues. CDR1 and CDR2 from the germline V gene are KGHSH and LQKENI. In DNA, the CDR3 is TGTGCCAGCTCATCACCCGGGGCAGGGGGCTATGAGCAGTTCTTC. It specifies CASSSPGAGGYEQFF.